This T cell receptor beta chain was sequenced for a study of identical twins (dated by TCRdb to the mid-2010s). Notes on the research overall: The study deep-sequenced TCR alpha and beta repertoires from monozygotic twins, unrelated adults of various ages and cord blood to test whether fetal clonotypes persist. To rule out contamination, replicate twin experiments were performed at different times with different library preparation protocols.

Every donor in the study was a healthy Caucasian. The twin cohort comprised three pairs of female monozygotic twins, all aged roughly 18 to 29 years. Peripheral blood mononuclear cells were used as the source from which RNA for TCR libraries was isolated. Library construction relied on 5' RACE. The sequencer was an Illumina HiSeq 2000. A universal primer binding site was added through template switching, and the final cDNA carried a unique molecular identifier so that TCR cDNA molecules could be counted accurately. Specific primers in the conserved constant-segment region were used to synthesize first-strand cDNA for the TCR alpha and beta chains. To control for contamination, every cDNA library carried two barcodes: a SMART-Mk sample barcode plus Illumina barcodes. TruSeq adapter sequences, together with Illumina sample barcodes, were added in two successive PCR steps. Sequencing of the TCR alpha and beta cDNA libraries was done on the Illumina HiSeq platform using custom primers. The source study handled its data this way. Unique molecular identifiers were extracted from raw reads with MiGEC, and CDR3 positions were determined with MiXCR. For each individual, recombination models were inferred using an EM algorithm with the repgenHMM and IGoR tools. Shared clonotype analysis was performed with the tcR package in R, normalizing sharing by the product of cloneset sizes. To study raw recombination free of thymic and clonal selection effects, out-of-frame nonproductive sequences were analyzed. Clones were called with MiXCR by TCRdb after fastp trimmed the public reads at Q25, and only in-frame beta chains were retained. Entries that share a CDR3 protein sequence are merged under the most common genes and DNA. The V and J calls reflect TCRdb's pipeline rather than the authors' work. Here the sample has a few hundred thousand distinct CDR3 sequences; around a tenth occur a single time. The ten largest clones take up around 3.1% of the sample.

The research as a whole found: Because the same donors could not be followed over many years, conclusions were based on cross-sectional statistical analysis. Out-of-frame TCR alpha sequences shared between twins showed an excess of low generation-probability sequences compared with coincidental sharing between unrelated individuals. A weaker excess of twin sharing was found in beta out-of-frame sequences because the signal-to-noise ratio was lowered by fewer shared sequences. In monozygotic twins, out-of-frame TCR alpha sharing was systematically underestimated by recombination models, although the models agreed with sharing between unrelated individuals. Zero-insertion analyses could be partly confounded by invariant T cells such as MAIT and iNKT, although diverse VJ usage argued against such confounding for most clonotypes. Fewer insertions were carried by abundant cord blood beta clonotypes; a weaker similar trend was observed in young adult naive repertoires, while no such trend was observed in memory repertoires.

In regard to this clonotype: No cognate antigen has been identified for it. No base quality information exists; no much larger clone differs at one position.

Reading from cysteine to phenylalanine, the CDR3 counts 15 amino acids. Only CDR3 DNA remains: 45 bases, in frame from the first base. V is shortened by 0 bases, J by 2 bases, and the region joining them spans 13 bases. CDR1 and CDR2, per the germline V gene, are SQVTM and ANQGSEA. The same sample was also used in a study of yellow fever vaccine responses in identical twins. Taken from the second paper: The authors reported that the T cell response to vaccination in identical twins appeared partly convergent and partly personalized. In the study, vaccine-responding T cell clones were precisely tracked in identical twins.

The receptor chain draws on TRBV29-1 and TRBJ1-2; a confident D gene designation cannot be given. The sequencing sample was made of PBMCs. The receptor comes from a woman between 18 and 29 years old in good health. The CDR3 has the sequence CSVEDRSDINYGYTF. The bases are TGCAGCGTTGAAGATCGGTCAGATATCAACTATGGCTACACCTTC.